Listed below are T cell receptor beta chains from one sample, sequenced in a study of blood T cells in healthy people across ages. TCRdb re-called the 5' RACE reads with MiXCR, one entry per CDR3 protein. The sample includes about 780,000 distinct CDR3 sequences, roughly 25% of them seen just once. These data were also reused for a study on T cells of mothers and their children.

Material for sequencing was blood. The receptors derive from a boy between 10 and 17 years old in good health. Both conserved end residues are trimmed from each CDR3.

j_gene	v_gene	CDR3aa
TRBJ2-2	TRBV4-2	ASSQDGAWAGELF
TRBJ2-1	TRBV7-3	ASSLIPGDEQF
-	TRBV12-3/TRBV12-4	ASSLAPGGVPYEQY
TRBJ1-2	TRBV12-3/TRBV12-4	ASTQEGYGYT
TRBJ2-4	TRBV7-3	ASSLTGTGIQY
TRBJ1-1	TRBV12-3/TRBV12-4	ASSLTGRKNTEAF
TRBJ2-7	TRBV5-1	ASSLLGLAGAVGYEQY
TRBJ1-3	TRBV12-3/TRBV12-4	ASSEQGLSGNTIY
TRBJ2-7	TRBV3-1	ASSKDRSHSYEQY
TRBJ1-2	TRBV7-9	ASSSGPAGYT
TRBJ2-3	TRBV5-5	ASSALKGETDTQY
TRBJ1-2	TRBV6-2/TRBV6-3	ASRYLSASDGYT
-	TRBV12-3/TRBV12-4	ASKWGQGAYEQY
TRBJ1-4	TRBV7-2	ASSLSGTGNEKLF
TRBJ2-1	TRBV5-5	ASSLVVGLAGGIEQF
-	TRBV28	ASERQGLDEQY
-	TRBV15	ATSRTGSNDEQF
TRBJ2-7	TRBV28	ASSPLAGGAHEQY
-	TRBV11-2	ASSFPLNEQF
-	TRBV5-1	ASSLEVTGIRYEQY
TRBJ1-4	TRBV29-1	SASRAEKLF
TRBJ2-4	TRBV28	ASRGLFPEGKNIQY
TRBJ2-1	TRBV4-1	ASSQGPGVGEQF
TRBJ1-1	TRBV25-1	ASSEMENTEAF
TRBJ2-7	TRBV11-2	ASGDYSSYEQY
TRBJ2-5	TRBV13	ASSERGSIQETQY
TRBJ2-7	TRBV25-1	ASRDRFYEQY
-	TRBV5-1	ASSLVLAGGEQF
TRBJ2-7	TRBV28	ASKQGAYEQY
TRBJ1-4	TRBV20-1	SARDPTGNNEKLF
TRBJ1-1	TRBV12-3/TRBV12-4	ASKAGANTEAF
TRBJ1-4	TRBV7-2	ASSPDRWGEKLF